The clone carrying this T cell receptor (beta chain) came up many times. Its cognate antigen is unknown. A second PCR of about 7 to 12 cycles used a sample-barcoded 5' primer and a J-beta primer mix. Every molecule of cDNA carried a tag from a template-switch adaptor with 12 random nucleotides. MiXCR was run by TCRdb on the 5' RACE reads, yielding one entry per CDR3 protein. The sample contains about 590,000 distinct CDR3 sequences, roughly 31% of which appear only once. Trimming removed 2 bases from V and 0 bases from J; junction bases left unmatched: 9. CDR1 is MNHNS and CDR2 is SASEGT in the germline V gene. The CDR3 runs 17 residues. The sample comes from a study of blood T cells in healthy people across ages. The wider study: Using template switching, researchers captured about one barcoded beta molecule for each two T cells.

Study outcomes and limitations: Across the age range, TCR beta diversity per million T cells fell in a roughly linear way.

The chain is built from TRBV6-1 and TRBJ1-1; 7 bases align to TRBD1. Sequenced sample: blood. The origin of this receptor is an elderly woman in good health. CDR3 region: CASSERGPGTVNTEAFF. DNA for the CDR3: TGTGCCAGCAGTGAAAGAGGACCCGGGACAGTGAACACTGAAGCTTTCTTT.